This passage covers 8 T cell receptor beta chains from one sample sequenced in a study of shared clonotypes between healthy human individuals. TCRdb keeps only in-frame clones here, not all; method: immunoSEQ multiplex PCR. The sample has some 2,500,000 clones, 93% seen once; the top ten hold 0.36%. The sample consisted of naive CD4+ T cells from PBMCs. The subset is: CD45RA+ positively selected. The receptor set was obtained from a man aged 18 to 30 in good health. Some clones in this sample may be carry-over from other donors' samples.

This chain connects TRBV14 to TRBJ2-3; 9 bases fit TRBD1. The V segment lost 4 bases and the J segment 2 bases; nucleotides outside the gene matches: 13. CDR1 is SGHDN and CDR2 is FVKESK in the germline V gene. CDR3 length equals 18 residues. The CDR3 nucleotides read TGTGCCAGCAGCCCGACAGGGGGAGCGGGCTTACTCACAGATACGCAGTATTTT. It yields the protein CASSPTGGAGLLTDTQYF.

The chain couples TRBV30 to TRBJ1-1; a possible D gene is TRBD1 (5 bases). V was shortened by 1 base and J by 2 bases, with 8 bases between the two germline ends. The CDR3 is 13 amino acids. The V gene's germline CDR1 is GTSNPN and CDR2 SVGIG (reference sequence). The CDR3 sequence: CAWSADSNTEAFF. The CDR3 coding sequence is TGTGCCTGGAGTGCTGACAGCAACACTGAAGCTTTCTTT.

The chain is built from TRBV6-1 and TRBJ2-5; 7 bases are shared with TRBD1. Germline V gene data show CDR1 as MNHNS and CDR2 as SASEGT. V gave up 5 bases and J gave up 1 base; unmatched junction bases: 1. The CDR3 loop spans 13 amino acids. The CDR3 DNA reads as TGTGCCAGCAGTCGGGACAGCCAAGAGACCCAGTACTTC. Protein sequence: CASSRDSQETQYF.

The chain is built from TRBV5-1 and TRBJ1-2, with no clear D. Germline values: CDR1 SGHRS, CDR2 YFSETQ. The CDR3 sequence is 15 residues long. V lost 0 bases and J 0 bases, leaving 9 bases between the germline ends. In DNA, the CDR3 is TGCGCCAGCAGCTTGGGTGGGCAAGCTAACTATGGCTACACCTTC. This translates into CASSLGGQANYGYTF.

The chain recombines TRBV29-1 with TRBJ2-2; D ambiguous. V shed 1 base and J shed 0 bases, with 6 bases lying between them. The CDR3 has 14 residues. CDR1 is SQVTM, CDR2 ANQGSEA, per germline. The CDR3, as DNA: TGCAGCGTTGAAGGGCCAGCGAACACCGGGGAGCTGTTTTTT. Translation gives CSVEGPANTGELFF.

V is TRBV28 and J is TRBJ1-2, with a weak D call TRBD1 (6 bases). The CDR3 contains 14 residues. Trimming took 7 bases from V and 2 from J, leaving 14 bases between them. Germline V gene data show CDR1 as MDHEN and CDR2 as SYDVKM. DNA for the CDR3: TGTGCCAGCACCGGTGGTGGGGGCAACTATGGCTACACCTTC. Protein product: CASTGGGGNYGYTF.

This clone was observed a single time. The chain links TRBV29-1 to TRBJ2-7, with 13 bases aligning to TRBD2. The CDR3 extends over 14 amino acids. Germline assignment: CDR1 SQVTM and CDR2 ANQGSEA. V lost 4 bases, J lost 5 bases, and 5 bases stayed unmatched. CDR3 residues: CSVAGLAGVHEQYF. The CDR3 DNA is TGCAGCGTTGCCGGACTAGCGGGAGTCCACGAGCAGTACTTC.

This chain joins TRBV29-1 and TRBJ2-1, with 7 bases that match TRBD1. This CDR3 region has 12 residues. CDR1 is SQVTM and CDR2 is ANQGSEA in the germline V gene. V lost 6 bases to trimming and J lost 3 bases; unmatched junction nucleotides: 2. CDR3 coding DNA: TGCAGCGTCCGGGACAGCTACAATGAGCAGTTCTTC. Protein sequence: CSVRDSYNEQFF.